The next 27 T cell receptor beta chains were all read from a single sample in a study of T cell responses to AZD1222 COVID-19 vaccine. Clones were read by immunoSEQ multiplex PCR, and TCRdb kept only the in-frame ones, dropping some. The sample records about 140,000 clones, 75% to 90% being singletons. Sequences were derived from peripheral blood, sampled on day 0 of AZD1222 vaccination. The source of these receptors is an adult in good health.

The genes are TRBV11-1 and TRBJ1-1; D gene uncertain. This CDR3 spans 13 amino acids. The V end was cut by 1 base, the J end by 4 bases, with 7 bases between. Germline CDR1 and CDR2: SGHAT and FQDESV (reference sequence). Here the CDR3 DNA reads TGTGCCAGCAGCTTAGTACGGGGCACTGAAGCTTTCTTT. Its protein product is CASSLVRGTEAFF.

The CDR3 sequence: CASSSRRGGRDTQYF. Here the CDR3 DNA reads TGTGCCAGCTCATCAAGGAGGGGTGGCAGGGATACGCAGTATTTT. J is TRBJ2-3 and V is TRBV18; possible D gene TRBD2, 6 bases. Trimming pared 5 bases from V and 6 bases from J, leaving 18 bases between. The CDR3 length is 15 residues. Germline V gene sequence: CDR1 KGHSH, CDR2 LQKENI.

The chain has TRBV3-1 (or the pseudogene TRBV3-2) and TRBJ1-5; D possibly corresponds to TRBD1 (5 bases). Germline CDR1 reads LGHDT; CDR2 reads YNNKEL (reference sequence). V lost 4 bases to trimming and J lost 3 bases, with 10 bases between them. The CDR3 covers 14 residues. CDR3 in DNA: TGTGCCAGCAGCCCGGGACTTAACAATCAGCCCCAGCATTTT. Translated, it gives CASSPGLNNQPQHF.

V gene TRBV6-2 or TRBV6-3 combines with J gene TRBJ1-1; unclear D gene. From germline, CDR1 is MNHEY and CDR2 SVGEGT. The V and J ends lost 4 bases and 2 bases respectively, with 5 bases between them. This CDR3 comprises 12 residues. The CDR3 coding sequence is TGTGCCAGCAGTTCTCCTAACACTGAAGCTTTCTTT. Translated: CASSSPNTEAFF.

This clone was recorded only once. The CDR3 coding sequence is TGTGCCAGCAGCTTGAGTCGAGCGGCTCCCACAGATACGCAGTATTTT. Its protein is CASSLSRAAPTDTQYF. The gene calls are TRBV5-6 and TRBJ2-3, with D tentatively TRBD2 (5 bases). CDR1 and CDR2 from the germline V gene are SGHDT and YYEEEE. The CDR3 is made up of 16 amino acids. V gave up 1 base and J gave up 2 bases, with 14 bases separating them.

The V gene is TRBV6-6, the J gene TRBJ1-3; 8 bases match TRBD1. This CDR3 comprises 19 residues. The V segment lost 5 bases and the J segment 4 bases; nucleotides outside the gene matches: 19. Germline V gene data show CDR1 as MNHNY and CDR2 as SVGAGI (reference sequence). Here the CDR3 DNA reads TGTGCCAGCAGTCCCGAGGACAGGGCGCTCAGACGTGCGGGAAACACCATATATTTT. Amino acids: CASSPEDRALRRAGNTIYF.

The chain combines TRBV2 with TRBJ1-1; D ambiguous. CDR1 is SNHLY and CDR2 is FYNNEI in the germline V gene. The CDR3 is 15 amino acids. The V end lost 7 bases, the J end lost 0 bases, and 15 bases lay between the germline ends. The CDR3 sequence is CASTAGENLNTEAFF. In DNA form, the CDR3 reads TGTGCCAGCACCGCCGGTGAGAACCTGAACACTGAAGCTTTCTTT.

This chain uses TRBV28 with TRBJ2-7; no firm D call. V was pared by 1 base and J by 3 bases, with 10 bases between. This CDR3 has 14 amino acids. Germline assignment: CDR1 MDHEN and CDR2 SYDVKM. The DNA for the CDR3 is TGTGCCAGCAGTTTATTGGTGATCAGCTACGAGCAGTACTTC. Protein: CASSLLVISYEQYF.

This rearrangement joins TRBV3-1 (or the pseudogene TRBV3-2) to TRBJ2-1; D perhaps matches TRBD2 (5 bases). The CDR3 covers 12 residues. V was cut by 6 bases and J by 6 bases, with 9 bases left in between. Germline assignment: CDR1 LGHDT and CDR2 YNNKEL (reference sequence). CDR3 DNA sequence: TGTGCCAGCAGTTTACTAGGCAATGAGCAGTTCTTC. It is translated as CASSLLGNEQFF.

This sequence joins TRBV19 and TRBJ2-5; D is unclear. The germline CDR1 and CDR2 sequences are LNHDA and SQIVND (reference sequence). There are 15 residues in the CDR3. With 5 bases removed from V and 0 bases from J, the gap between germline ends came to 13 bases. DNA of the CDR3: TGTGCCAGTAGTCTCGGGTTGGGGAACCAAGAGACCCAGTACTTC. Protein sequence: CASSLGLGNQETQYF.

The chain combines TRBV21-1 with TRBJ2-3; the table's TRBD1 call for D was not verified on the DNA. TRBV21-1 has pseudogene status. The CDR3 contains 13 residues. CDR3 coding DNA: TGTGCCAGCACCCTTGGGGCTCGGGATACGCAGTATTTT. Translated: CASTLGARDTQYF.

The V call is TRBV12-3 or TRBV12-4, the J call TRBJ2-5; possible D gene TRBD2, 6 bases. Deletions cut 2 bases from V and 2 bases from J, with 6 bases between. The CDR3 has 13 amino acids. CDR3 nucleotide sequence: TGTGCCAGCAGTTTACGGGGGCAAGAGACCCAGTACTTC. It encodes CASSLRGQETQYF.

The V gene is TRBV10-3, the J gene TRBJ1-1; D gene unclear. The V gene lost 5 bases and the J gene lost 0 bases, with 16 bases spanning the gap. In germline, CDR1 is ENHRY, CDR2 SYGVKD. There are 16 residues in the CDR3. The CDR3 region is CAISTPQGRLNTEAFF. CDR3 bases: TGTGCCATCAGTACCCCTCAAGGCAGACTGAACACTGAAGCTTTCTTT.

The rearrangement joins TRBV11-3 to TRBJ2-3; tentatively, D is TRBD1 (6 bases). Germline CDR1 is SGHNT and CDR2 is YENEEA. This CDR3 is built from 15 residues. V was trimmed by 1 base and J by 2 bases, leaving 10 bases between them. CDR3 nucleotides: TGTGCCAGCAGCTTAGGAGCAGGGGTCACAGATACGCAGTATTTT. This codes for CASSLGAGVTDTQYF.

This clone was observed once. CDR3 coding DNA: TGTGCCAGCAGCGGTGGGACAGGGGGCGGAGAGCCCCAGCATTTT. This sequence encodes CASSGGTGGGEPQHF. The V call is TRBV9, the J call TRBJ1-5; TRBD1 matches at 12 bases. CDR1 is SGDLS, CDR2 YYNGEE, per germline. The CDR3 has 15 amino acids. V dropped 3 bases and J dropped 8; count of bases not matched to a gene: 6.

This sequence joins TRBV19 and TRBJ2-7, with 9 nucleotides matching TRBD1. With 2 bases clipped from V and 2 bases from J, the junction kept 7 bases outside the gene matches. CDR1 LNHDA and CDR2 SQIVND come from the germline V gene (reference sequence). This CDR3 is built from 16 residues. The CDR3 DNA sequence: TGTGCCAGTAGTATAACTGGGGGACAGGGACCCTACGAGCAGTACTTC. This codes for CASSITGGQGPYEQYF.

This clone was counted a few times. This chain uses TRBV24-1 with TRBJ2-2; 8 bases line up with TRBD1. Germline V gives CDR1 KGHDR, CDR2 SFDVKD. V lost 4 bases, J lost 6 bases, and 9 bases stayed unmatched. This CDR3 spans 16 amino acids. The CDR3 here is CATSDPGQGAAGELFF. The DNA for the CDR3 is TGTGCCACCAGTGACCCCGGCCAGGGGGCGGCCGGGGAGCTGTTTTTT.

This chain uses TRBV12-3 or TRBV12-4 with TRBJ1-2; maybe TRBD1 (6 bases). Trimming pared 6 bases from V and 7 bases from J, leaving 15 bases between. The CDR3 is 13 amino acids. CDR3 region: CASSLAGAGGYTF. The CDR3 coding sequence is TGTGCCAGCAGCCTCGCAGGGGCTGGTGGCTACACCTTC.

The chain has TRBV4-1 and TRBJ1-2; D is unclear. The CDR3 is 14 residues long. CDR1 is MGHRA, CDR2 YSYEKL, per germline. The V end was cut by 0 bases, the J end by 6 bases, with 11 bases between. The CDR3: CASSQDSTRHGYTF. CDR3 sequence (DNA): TGCGCCAGCAGCCAAGACTCCACACGGCATGGCTACACCTTC.

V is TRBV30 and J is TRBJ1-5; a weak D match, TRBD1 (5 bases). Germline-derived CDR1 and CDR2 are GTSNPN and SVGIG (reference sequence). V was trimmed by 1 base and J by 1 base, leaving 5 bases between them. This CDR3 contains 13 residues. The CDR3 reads CAWSGGSNQPQHF. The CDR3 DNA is TGTGCCTGGAGTGGGGGGAGCAATCAGCCCCAGCATTTT. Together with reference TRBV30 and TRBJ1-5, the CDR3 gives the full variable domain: SQTIHQWPATLVQPVGSPLSLECTVEGTSNPNLYWYRQAAGRGLQLLFYSVGIGQISSEVPQNLSASRPQDRQFILSSKKLLLSDSGFYLCAWSGGSNQPQHFGDGTRLSIL.

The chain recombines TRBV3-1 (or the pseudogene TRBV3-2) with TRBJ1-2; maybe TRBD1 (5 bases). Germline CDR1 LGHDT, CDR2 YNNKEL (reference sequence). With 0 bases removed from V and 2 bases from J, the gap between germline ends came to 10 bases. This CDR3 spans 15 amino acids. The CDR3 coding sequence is TGTGCCAGCAGCCAAGATACCGGGGCGAACTATGGCTACACCTTC. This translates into CASSQDTGANYGYTF.

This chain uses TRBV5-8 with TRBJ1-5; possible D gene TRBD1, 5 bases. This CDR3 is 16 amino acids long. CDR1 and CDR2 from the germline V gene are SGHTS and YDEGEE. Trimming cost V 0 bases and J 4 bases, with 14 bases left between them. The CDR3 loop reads CASSLGDGPANQPQHF. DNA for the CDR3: TGTGCCAGCAGCTTGGGGGACGGGCCGGCAAATCAGCCCCAGCATTTT.

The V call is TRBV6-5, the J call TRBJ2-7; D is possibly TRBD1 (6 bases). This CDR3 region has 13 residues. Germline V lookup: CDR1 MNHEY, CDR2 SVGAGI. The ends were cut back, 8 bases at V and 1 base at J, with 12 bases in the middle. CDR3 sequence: CASSKDSSYEQYF. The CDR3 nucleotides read TGTGCCAGCTCGAAGGACAGTTCCTACGAGCAGTACTTC.

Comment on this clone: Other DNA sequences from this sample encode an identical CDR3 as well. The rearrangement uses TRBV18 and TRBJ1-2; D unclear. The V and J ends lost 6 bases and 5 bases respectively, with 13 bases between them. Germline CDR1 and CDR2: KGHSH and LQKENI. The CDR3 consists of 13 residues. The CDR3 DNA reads TGTGCCAGCTCCCCCCTCGGGGATTATGGCTACACCTTC. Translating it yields CASSPLGDYGYTF.

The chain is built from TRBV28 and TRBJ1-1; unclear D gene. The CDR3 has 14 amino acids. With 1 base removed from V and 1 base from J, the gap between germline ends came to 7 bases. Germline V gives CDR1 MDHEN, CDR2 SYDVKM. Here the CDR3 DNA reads TGTGCCAGCAGTTTATTCCTTAAGAACACTGAAGCTTTCTTT. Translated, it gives CASSLFLKNTEAFF.

CDR3 in amino acids: CATSRGGIQRPEAFF. The DNA of the CDR3 is TGTGCCACCAGCAGAGGGGGCATCCAGAGACCTGAAGCTTTCTTT. This chain joins TRBV15 and TRBJ1-1; D is possibly TRBD1 (5 bases). The CDR3 runs 15 residues. The germline V and J ends were trimmed by 1 base and 6 bases, with 15 bases remaining between them. Germline V gene lookup returns CDR1 LNHNV and CDR2 YYDKDF (reference sequence).

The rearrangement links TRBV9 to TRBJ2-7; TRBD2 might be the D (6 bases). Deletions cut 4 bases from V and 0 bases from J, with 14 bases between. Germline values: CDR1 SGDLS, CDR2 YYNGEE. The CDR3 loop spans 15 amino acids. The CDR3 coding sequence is TGTGCCAGCAGCCTCGGGACTCAGAGCTCCTACGAGCAGTACTTC. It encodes CASSLGTQSSYEQYF.